This T cell receptor (beta chain) was retrieved from a study of OX40 agonist ivuxolimab in advanced cancers. Study background: Patients receiving dose escalation had hepatocellular carcinoma, melanoma, renal cell or head and neck cancer.

Method: immunoSEQ multiplex PCR; TCRdb's copy keeps in-frame clones and lacks some. This table has 65,000 to 90,000 clones, 85% appearing once. Whole-study results and caveats: Antigen targets of the expanded peripheral T cells went undetermined. Clonal expansion among partial responders at 0.1-3.0 mg/kg ranked near the lowest. Average numbers of expanded clones were greater in CD8+ T cells than in CD4+.

The V segment lost 4 bases and the J segment 4 bases; nucleotides outside the gene matches: 5. From germline, CDR1 is LNHDA and CDR2 SQIVND (reference sequence). There are 15 residues in the CDR3. To note about this clone: The antigen is undetermined.

Sample: CD4+ or CD8+ T cells sorted from blood, taken in a trial of the OX40 agonist ivuxolimab. This clonotype was sampled from an adult with an advanced solid tumor such as melanoma, head and neck, liver or kidney cancer. The chain links TRBV19 to TRBJ1-4, with TRBD1 matching 8 bases. CDR3 residues: CASSTGQGGNEKLFF. The CDR3 DNA reads as TGTGCCAGTAGTACCGGACAGGGAGGTAATGAAAAACTGTTTTTT.